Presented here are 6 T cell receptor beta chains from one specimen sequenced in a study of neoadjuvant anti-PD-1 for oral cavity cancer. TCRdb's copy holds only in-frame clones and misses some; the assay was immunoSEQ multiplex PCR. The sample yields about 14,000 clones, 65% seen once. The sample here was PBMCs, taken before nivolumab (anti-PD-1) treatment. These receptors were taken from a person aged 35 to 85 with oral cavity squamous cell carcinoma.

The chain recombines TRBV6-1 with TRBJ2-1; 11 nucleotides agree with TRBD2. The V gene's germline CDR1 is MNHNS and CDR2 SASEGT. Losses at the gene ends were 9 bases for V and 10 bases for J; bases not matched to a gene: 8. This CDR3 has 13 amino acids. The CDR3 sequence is CASLLAGGSEQFF. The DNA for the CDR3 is TGTGCCAGTCTGTTAGCGGGAGGGAGCGAGCAGTTCTTC.

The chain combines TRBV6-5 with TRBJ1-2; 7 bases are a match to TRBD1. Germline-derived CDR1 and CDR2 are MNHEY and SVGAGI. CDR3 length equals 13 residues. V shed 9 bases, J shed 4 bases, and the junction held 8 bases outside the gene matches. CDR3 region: CARLNRGLYGYTF. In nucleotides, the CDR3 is TGTGCCAGGCTCAACAGGGGACTCTATGGCTACACCTTC.

CDR3 loop: CASIISSYNSPLHF. The DNA for the CDR3 is TGTGCCAGCATCATCAGCTCCTATAATTCACCCCTCCACTTT. The V gene is TRBV6-1, the J gene TRBJ1-6; D is uncertain. CDR3 size: 14 residues. The V end was cut by 7 bases, the J end by 0 bases, with 7 bases between. Germline lookup yields CDR1 MNHNS and CDR2 SASEGT.

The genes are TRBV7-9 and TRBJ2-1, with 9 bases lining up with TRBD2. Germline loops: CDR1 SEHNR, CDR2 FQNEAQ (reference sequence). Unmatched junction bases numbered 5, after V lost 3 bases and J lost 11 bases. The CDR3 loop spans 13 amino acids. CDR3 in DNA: TGTGCCAGCAGCTTCTCTAGCGGGACAAAGCAGTTCTTC. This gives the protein CASSFSSGTKQFF. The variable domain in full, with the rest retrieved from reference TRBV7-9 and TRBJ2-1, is DTGVSQNPRHKITKRGQNVTFRCDPISEHNRLYWYRQTLGQGPEFLTYFQNEAQLEKSRLLSDRFSAERPKGSFSTLEIQRTEQGDSAMYLCASSFSSGTKQFFGPGTRLTVL.

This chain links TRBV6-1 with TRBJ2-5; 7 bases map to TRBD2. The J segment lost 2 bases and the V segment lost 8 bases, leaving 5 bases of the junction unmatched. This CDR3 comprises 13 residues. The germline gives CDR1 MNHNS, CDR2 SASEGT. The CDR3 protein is CASSRAGQETQYF. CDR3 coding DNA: TGTGCCAGCTCCCGAGCGGGACAAGAGACCCAGTACTTC.

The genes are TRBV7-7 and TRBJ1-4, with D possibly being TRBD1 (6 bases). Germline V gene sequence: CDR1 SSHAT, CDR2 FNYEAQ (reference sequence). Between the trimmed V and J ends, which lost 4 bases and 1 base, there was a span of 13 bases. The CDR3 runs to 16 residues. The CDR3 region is CASSSLKQGTNEKLFF. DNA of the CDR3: TGTGCCAGCAGCTCCCTAAAACAGGGAACTAATGAAAAACTGTTTTTT. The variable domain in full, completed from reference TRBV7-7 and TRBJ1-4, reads GAGVSQSPRYKVTKRGQDVTLRCDPISSHATLYWYQQALGQGPEFLTYFNYEAQPDKSGLPSDRFSAERPEGSISTLTIQRTEQRDSAMYRCASSSLKQGTNEKLFFGSGTQLSVL.